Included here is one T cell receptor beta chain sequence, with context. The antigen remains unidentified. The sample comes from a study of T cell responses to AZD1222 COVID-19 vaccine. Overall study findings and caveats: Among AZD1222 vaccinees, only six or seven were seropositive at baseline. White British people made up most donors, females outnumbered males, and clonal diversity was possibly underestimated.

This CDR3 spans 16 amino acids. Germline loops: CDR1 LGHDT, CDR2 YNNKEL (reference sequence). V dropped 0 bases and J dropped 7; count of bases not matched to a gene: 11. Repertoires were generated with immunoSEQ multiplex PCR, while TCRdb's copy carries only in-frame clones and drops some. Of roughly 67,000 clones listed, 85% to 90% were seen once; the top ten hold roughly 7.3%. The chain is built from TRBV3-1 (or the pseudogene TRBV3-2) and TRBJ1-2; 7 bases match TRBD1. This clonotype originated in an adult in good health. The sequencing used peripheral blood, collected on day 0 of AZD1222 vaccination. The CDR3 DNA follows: TGTGCCAGCAGCCAAGATCCTCCAGGGGGGTTCGCTGGCTACACCTTC. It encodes CASSQDPPGGFAGYTF.